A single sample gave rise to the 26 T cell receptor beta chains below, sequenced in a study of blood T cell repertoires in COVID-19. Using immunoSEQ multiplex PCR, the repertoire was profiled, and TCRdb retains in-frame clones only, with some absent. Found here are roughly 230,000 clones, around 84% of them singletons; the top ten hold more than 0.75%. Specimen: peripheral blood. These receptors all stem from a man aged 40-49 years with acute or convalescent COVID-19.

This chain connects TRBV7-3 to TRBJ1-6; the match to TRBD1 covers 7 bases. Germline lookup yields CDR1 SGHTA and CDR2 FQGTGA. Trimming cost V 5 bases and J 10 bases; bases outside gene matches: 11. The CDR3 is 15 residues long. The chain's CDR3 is CASSRTTGPDSPLHF. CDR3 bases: TGTGCCAGCAGCCGAACGACAGGGCCGGACTCACCCCTCCACTTT.

The CDR3 coding sequence is TGTGCCAGCAGCCTCCCGGGGGGGACAGCTCGGACTGAAGCTTTCTTT. This gives the protein CASSLPGGTARTEAFF. The J gene is TRBJ1-1, the V gene TRBV5-4; 7 nucleotides align to TRBD1. The CDR3 consists of 16 residues. The junction had 14 bases not matched to a gene; V was cut back by 4 bases and J by 5 bases. CDR1 SGHNT and CDR2 YYREEE come from the germline V gene (reference sequence).

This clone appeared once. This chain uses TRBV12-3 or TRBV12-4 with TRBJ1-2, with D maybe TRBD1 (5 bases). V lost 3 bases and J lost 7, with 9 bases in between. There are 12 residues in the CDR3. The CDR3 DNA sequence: TGTGCCAGCAGTTTTGGGGGGTCTGGCTACACCTTC. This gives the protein CASSFGGSGYTF.

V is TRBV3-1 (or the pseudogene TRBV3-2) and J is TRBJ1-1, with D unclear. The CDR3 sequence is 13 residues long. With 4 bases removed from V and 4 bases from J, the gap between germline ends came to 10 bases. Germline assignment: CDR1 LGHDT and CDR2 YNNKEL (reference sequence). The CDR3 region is CASSPGRSTEAFF. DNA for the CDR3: TGTGCCAGCAGCCCCGGTAGGAGCACTGAAGCTTTCTTT.

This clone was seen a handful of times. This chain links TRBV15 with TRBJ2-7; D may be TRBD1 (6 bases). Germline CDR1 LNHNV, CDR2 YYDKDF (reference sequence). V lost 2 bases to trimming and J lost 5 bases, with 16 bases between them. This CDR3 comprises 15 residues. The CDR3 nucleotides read TGTGCCACCAGCAGACCTACAGGGCCCGGTCACGAGCAGTACTTC. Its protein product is CATSRPTGPGHEQYF.

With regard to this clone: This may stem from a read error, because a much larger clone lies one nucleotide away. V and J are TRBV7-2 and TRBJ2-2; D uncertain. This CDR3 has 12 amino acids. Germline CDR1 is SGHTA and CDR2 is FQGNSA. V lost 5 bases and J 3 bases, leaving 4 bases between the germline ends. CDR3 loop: CASSPDTGELFF. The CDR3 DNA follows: TGTGCCAGCAGCCCCGACACCGGGGAGCTGTTTTTT.

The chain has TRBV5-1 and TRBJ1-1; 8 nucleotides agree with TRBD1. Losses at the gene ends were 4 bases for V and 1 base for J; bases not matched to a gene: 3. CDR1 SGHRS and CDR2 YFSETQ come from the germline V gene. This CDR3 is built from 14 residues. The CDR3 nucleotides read TGCGCCAGCAGCGTCCAGGGGGCGAACACTGAAGCTTTCTTT. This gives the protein CASSVQGANTEAFF.

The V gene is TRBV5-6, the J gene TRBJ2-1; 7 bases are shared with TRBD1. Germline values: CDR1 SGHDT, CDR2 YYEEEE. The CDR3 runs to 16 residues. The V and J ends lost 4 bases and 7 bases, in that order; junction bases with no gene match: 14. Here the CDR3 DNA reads TGTGCCAGCAGCGTCTCGACAGGGTTAGTTCAGAATGAGCAGTTCTTC. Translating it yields CASSVSTGLVQNEQFF.

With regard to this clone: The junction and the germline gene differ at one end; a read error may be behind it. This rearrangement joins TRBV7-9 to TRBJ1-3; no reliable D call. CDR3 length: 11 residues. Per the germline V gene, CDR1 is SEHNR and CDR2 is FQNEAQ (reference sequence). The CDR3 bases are TGTGCCAGCAGCTTAGTGGGCGACCCGATTTTT. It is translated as CASSLVGDPIF.

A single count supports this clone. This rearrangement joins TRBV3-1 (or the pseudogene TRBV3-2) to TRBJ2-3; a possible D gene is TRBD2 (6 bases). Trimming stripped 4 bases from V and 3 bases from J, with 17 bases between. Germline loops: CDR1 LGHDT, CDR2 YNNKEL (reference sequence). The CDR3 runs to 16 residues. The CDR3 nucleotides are TGTGCCAGCAGCCGACTCCTTGCGGGGAAGACAGATACGCAGTATTTT. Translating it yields CASSRLLAGKTDTQYF.

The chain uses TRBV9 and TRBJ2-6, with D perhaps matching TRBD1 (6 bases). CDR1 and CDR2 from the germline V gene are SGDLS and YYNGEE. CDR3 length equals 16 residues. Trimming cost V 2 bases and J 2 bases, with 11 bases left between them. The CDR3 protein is CASSVLPGAGANVLTF. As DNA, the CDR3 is TGTGCCAGCAGCGTGTTACCAGGGGCTGGGGCCAACGTCCTGACTTTC.

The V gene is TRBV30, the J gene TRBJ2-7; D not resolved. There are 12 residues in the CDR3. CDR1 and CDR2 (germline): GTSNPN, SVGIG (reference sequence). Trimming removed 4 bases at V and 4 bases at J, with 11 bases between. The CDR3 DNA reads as TGTGCCTGGACCCCATCAGGTTACGAGCAGTACTTC. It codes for CAWTPSGYEQYF.

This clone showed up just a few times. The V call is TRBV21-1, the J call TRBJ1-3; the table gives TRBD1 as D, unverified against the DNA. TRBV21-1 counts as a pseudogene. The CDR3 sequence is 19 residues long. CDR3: CARLGKRKDRGSSGNTIYF. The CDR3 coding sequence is TGTGCCAGACTCGGCAAACGAAAGGACAGGGGATCCTCTGGAAACACCATATATTTT.

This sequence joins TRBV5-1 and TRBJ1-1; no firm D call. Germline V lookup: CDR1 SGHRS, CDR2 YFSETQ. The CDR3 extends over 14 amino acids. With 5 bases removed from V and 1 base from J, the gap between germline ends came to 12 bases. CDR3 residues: CASRVGERNTEAFF. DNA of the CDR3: TGCGCCAGCAGGGTCGGGGAGCGGAACACTGAAGCTTTCTTT.

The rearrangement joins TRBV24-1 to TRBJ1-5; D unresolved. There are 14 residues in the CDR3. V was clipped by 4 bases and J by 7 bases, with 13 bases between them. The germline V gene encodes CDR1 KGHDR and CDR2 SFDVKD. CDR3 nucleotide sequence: TGTGCCACCAGTGACCGAGAGCAATGGCAGCCCCAGCATTTT. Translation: CATSDREQWQPQHF.

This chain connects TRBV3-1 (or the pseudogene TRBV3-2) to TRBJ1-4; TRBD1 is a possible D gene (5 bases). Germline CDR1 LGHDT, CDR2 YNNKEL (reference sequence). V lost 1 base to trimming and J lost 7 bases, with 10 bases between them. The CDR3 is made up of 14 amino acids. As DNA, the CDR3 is TGTGCCAGCAGCCAAGGTCAGGGTGGTGAAAAACTGTTTTTT. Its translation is CASSQGQGGEKLFF.

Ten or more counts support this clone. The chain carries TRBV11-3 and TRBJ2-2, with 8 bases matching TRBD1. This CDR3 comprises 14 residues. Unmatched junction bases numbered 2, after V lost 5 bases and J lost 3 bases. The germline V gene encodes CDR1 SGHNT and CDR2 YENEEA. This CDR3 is CASSRQGYTGELFF. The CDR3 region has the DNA TGTGCCAGCAGCCGACAGGGGTACACCGGGGAGCTGTTTTTT.

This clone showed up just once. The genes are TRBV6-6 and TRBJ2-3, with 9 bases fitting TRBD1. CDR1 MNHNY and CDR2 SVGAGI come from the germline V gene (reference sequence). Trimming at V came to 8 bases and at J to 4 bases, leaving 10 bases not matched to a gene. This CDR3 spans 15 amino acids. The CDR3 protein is CASRTPGQGPDTQYF. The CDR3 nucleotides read TGTGCCAGCCGGACACCGGGACAGGGACCAGATACGCAGTATTTT.

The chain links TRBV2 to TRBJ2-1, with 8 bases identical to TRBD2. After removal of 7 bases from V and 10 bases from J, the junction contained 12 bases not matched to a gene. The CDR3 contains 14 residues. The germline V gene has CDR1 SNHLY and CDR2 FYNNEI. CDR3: CASKPLAAPGEQFF. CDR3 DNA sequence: TGTGCCAGCAAGCCACTAGCGGCCCCTGGAGAGCAGTTCTTC.

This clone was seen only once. CDR3 DNA sequence: TGTGCCAGCAGCCAAGGCGGGACAGGGGACGAAAAACTGTTTTTT. Amino acid sequence: CASSQGGTGDEKLFF. This chain links TRBV14 with TRBJ1-4; 10 bases line up with TRBD1. The CDR3 sequence is 15 residues long. With 1 base clipped from V and 8 bases from J, the junction kept 4 bases outside the gene matches. The germline CDR1 and CDR2 sequences are SGHDN and FVKESK. Combining the CDR3 with reference TRBV14 and TRBJ1-4 gives the whole variable domain EAGVTQFPSHSVIEKGQTVTLRCDPISGHDNLYWYRRVMGKEIKFLLHFVKESKQDESGMPNNRFLAERTGGTYSTLKVQPAELEDSGVYFCASSQGGTGDEKLFFGSGTQLSVL.

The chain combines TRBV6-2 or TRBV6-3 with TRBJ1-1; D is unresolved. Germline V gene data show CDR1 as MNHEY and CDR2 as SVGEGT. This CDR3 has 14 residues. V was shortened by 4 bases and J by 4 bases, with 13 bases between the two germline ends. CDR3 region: CASSFRQTTTEAFF. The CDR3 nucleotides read TGTGCCAGCAGTTTTAGGCAGACTACCACTGAAGCTTTCTTT.

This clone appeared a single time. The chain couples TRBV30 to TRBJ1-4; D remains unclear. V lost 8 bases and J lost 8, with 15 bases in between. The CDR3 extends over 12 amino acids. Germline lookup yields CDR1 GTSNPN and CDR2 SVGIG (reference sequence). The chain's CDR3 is CASGLFGEKLFF. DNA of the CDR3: TGTGCCAGCGGACTCTTCGGGGAAAAACTGTTTTTT.

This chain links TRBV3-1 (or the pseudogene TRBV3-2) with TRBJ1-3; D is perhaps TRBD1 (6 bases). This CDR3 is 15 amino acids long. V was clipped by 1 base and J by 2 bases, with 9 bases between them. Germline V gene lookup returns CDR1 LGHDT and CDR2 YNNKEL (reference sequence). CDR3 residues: CASSQGTGTGNTIYF. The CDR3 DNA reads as TGTGCCAGCAGCCAAGGAACAGGGACTGGAAACACCATATATTTT.

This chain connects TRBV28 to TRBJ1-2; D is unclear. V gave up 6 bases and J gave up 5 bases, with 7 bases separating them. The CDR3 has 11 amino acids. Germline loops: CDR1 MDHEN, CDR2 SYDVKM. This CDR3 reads CASRAVYGYTF. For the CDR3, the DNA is TGTGCCAGCAGGGCCGTTTATGGCTACACCTTC.

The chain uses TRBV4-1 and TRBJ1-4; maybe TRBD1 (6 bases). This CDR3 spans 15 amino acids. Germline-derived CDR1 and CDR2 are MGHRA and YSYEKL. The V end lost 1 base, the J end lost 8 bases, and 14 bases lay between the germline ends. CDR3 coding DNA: TGCGCCAGCAGCCAAGTGAGGGACCAGGGGGAAAAACTGTTTTTT. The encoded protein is CASSQVRDQGEKLFF.

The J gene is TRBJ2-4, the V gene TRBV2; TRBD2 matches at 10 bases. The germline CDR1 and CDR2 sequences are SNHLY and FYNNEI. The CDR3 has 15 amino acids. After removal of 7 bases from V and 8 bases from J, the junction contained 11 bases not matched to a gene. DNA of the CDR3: TGTGCCAGCAAGGTCAGCGGGGGGGCTCTGGACATTCAGTACTTC. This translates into CASKVSGGALDIQYF.